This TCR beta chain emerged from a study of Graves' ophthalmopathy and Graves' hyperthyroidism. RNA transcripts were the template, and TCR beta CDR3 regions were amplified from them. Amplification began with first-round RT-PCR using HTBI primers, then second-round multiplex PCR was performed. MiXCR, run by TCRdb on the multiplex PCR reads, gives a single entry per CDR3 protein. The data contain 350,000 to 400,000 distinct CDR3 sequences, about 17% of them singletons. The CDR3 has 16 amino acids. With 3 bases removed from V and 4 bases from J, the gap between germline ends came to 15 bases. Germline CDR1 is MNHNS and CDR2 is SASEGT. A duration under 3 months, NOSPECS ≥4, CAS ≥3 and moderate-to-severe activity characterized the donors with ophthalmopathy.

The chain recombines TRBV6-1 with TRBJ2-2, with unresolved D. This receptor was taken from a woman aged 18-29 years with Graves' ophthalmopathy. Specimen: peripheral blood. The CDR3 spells CASSENDLTPTGELFF. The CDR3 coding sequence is TGTGCCAGCAGTGAGAACGACTTAACCCCCACCGGGGAGCTGTTTTTT.